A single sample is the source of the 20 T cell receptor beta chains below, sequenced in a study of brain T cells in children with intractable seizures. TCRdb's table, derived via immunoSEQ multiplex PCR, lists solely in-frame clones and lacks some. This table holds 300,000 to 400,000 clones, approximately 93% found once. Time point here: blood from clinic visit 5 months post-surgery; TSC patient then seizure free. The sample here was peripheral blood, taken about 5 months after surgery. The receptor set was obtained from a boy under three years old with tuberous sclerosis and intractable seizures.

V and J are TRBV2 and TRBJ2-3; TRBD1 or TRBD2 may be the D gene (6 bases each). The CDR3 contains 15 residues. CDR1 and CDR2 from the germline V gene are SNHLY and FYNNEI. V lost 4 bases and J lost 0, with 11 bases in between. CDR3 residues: CASSGGRGSTDTQYF. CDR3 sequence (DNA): TGTGCCAGCAGTGGGGGGCGGGGTAGCACAGATACGCAGTATTTT.

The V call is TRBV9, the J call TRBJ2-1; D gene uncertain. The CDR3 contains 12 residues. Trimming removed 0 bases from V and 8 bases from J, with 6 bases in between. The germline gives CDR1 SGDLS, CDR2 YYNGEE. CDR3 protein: CASSVGADEQFF. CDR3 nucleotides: TGTGCCAGCAGCGTAGGGGCCGATGAGCAGTTCTTC.

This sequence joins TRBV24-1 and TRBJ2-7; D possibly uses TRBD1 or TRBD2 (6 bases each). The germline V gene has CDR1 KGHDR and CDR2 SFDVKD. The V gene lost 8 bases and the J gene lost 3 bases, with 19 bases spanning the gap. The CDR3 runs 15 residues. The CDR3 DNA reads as TGTGCCACCAAATCCAAAGGGGGGCTCCACTACGAGCAGTACTTC. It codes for CATKSKGGLHYEQYF.

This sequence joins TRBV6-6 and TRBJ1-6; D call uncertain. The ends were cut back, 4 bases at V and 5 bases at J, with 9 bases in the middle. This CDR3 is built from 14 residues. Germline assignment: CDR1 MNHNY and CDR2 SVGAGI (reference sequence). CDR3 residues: CASSSGPDNSPLHF. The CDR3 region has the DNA TGTGCCAGCAGTTCCGGGCCGGATAATTCACCCCTCCACTTT.

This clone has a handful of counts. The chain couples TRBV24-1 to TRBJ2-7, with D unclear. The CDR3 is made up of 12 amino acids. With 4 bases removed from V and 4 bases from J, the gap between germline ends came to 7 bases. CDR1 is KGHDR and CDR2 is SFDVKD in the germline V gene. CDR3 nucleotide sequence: TGTGCCACCAGTGACCCGGGTTACGAGCAGTACTTC. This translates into CATSDPGYEQYF.

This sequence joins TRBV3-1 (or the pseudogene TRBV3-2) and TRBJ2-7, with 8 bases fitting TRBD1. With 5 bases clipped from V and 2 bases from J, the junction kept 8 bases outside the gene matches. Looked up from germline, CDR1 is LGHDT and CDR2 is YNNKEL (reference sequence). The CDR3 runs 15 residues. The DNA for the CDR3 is TGTGCCAGCAGCATGGGGACAGGCGGTCCCTACGAGCAGTACTTC. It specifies CASSMGTGGPYEQYF.

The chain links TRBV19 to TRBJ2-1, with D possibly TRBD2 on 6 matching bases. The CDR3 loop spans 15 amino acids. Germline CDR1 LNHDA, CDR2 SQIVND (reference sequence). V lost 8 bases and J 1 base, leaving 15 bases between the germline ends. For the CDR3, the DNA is TGTGCCAGTCTTCCAGTCGGGGGTTCCTACAATGAGCAGTTCTTC. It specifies CASLPVGGSYNEQFF.

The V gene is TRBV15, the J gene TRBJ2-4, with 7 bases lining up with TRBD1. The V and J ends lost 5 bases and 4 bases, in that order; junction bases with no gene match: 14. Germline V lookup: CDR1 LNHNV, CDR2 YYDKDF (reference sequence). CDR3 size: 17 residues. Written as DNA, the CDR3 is TGTGCCACCAGCGCGAGCACAACCGGGACAGCAAAAAACATTCAGTACTTC. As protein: CATSASTTGTAKNIQYF.

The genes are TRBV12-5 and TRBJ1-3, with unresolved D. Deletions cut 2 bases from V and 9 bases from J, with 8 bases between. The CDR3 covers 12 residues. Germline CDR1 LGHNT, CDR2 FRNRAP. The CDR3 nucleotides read TGTGCTAGTGGTTTGTTGCGGGGCACCATATATTTT. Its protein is CASGLLRGTIYF.

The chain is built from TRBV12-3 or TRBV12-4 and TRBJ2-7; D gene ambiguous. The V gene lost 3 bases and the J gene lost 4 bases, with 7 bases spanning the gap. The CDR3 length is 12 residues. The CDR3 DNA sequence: TGTGCCAGCAGTTTGAATGAGTACGAGCAGTACTTC. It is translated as CASSLNEYEQYF.

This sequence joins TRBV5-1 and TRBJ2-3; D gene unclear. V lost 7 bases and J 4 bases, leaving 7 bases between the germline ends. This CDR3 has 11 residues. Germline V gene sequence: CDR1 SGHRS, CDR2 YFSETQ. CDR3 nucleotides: TGCGCCAGCCGAGGAGCAGATACGCAGTATTTT. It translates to CASRGADTQYF.

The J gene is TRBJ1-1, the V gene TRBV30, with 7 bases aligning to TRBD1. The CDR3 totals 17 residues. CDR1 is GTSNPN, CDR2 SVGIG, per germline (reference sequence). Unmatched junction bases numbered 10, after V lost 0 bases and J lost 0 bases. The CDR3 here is CAWSVDRTGHMNTEAFF. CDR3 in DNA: TGTGCCTGGAGTGTAGACCGGACAGGACATATGAACACTGAAGCTTTCTTT.

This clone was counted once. The CDR3 region is CASRGEDTEAFF. The CDR3, as DNA: TGTGCCAGCAGAGGGGAGGACACTGAAGCTTTCTTT. The chain has TRBV27 and TRBJ1-1; D is perhaps TRBD1 (5 bases). Trimming left V 6 bases short and J 3 bases short, with 8 bases between. The germline CDR1 and CDR2 sequences are MNHEY and SMNVEV (reference sequence). CDR3 length: 12 amino acids.

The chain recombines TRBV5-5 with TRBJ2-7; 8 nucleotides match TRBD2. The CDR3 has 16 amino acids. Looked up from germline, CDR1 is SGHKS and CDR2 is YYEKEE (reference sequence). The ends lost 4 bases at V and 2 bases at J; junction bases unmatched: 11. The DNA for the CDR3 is TGTGCCAGCAGCGGAACCCTAGCGGGTGTGACCTACGAGCAGTACTTC. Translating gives CASSGTLAGVTYEQYF.

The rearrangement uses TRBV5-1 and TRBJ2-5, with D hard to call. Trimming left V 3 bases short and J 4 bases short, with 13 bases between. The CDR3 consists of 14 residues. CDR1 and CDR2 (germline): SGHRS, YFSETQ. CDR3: CASSYGRARETQYF. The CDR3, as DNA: TGCGCCAGCAGCTATGGACGCGCCCGAGAGACCCAGTACTTC.

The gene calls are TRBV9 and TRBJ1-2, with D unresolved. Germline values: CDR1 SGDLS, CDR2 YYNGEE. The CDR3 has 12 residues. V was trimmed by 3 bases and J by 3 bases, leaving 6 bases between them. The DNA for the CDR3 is TGTGCCAGCAGCGCCAATTACTATGGCTACACCTTC. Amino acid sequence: CASSANYYGYTF. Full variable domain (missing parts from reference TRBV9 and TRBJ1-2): DSGVTQTPKHLITATGQRVTLRCSPRSGDLSVYWYQQSLDQGLQFLIQYYNGEERAKGNILERFSAQQFPDLHSELNLSSLELGDSALYFCASSANYYGYTFGSGTRLTVV.

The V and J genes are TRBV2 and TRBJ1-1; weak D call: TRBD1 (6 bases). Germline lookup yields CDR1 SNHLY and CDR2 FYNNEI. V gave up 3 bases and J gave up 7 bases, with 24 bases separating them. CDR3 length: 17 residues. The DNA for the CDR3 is TGTGCCAGCAGTGAGTCCCCTCATTGGACAGCGGGCGGTGAAGCTTTCTTT. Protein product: CASSESPHWTAGGEAFF.

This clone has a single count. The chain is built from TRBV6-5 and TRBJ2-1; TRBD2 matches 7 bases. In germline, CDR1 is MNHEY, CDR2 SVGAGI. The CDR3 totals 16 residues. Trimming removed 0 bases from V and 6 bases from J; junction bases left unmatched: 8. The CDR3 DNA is TGTGCCAGCAGTTACTCGATGGGGGGGTCGATCAATGAGCAGTTCTTC. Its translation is CASSYSMGGSINEQFF.

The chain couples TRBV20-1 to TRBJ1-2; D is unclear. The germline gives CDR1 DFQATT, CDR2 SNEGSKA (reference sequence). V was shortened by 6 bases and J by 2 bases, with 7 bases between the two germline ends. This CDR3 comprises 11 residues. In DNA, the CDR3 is TGCAGTGCCCCTCGGAACTATGGCTACACCTTC. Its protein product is CSAPRNYGYTF.

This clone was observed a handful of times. CDR3 in DNA: TGTGCCAGCAGCTTGGACAGGGATTCACCCCTCCACTTT. Amino acids: CASSLDRDSPLHF. The gene calls are TRBV7-3 and TRBJ1-6; 8 positions match TRBD1. Trimming removed 3 bases from V and 8 bases from J; junction bases left unmatched: 0. CDR3 length equals 13 residues. CDR1 is SGHTA, CDR2 FQGTGA, per germline.